The 30 T cell receptor beta chains reported below all come from one sample, sequenced in a study of PD-1 blockade in classical Hodgkin lymphoma. Brentuximab vedotin exposure varied, and every patient relapsed after autologous stem cell transplantation. Generated by immunoSEQ multiplex PCR, the TCRdb table keeps only in-frame clones and is missing some. The sample holds around 66,000 clones, over 70% seen once. The specimen comprised peripheral blood mononuclear cells (PBMCs), sampled before the second cycle of nivolumab. These TCRs come from a human donor with classical Hodgkin lymphoma.

The genes are TRBV27 and TRBJ2-4, with D possibly being TRBD2 (6 bases). CDR1 and CDR2 (germline): MNHEY, SMNVEV (reference sequence). This CDR3 spans 17 amino acids. Between the trimmed V and J ends, which lost 5 bases and 5 bases, there was a span of 22 bases. The CDR3 DNA follows: TGTGCCAGCAGTATAGGAGGATCTATCGGGGGAGAAAACATTCAGTACTTC. This encodes CASSIGGSIGGENIQYF.

Points on this clone: Other DNA sequences in the same sample also yield this CDR3. The chain combines TRBV25-1 with TRBJ1-1; D is possibly TRBD1 (6 bases). V was clipped by 1 base and J by 1 base, with 7 bases between them. The germline V gene encodes CDR1 MGHDK and CDR2 SYGVNS. The CDR3 has 14 amino acids. The CDR3 sequence is CASSELGANTEAFF. DNA of the CDR3: TGTGCCAGCAGTGAATTGGGGGCGAACACTGAAGCTTTCTTT.

The V gene is TRBV7-3, the J gene TRBJ2-5, with D unresolved. The CDR3 has 14 residues. CDR1 is SGHTA and CDR2 is FQGTGA in the germline V gene. V was pared by 2 bases and J by 2 bases, with 9 bases between. The CDR3 DNA follows: TGTGCCAGCAGCTTAGAGAACACACAAGAGACCCAGTACTTC. It is translated as CASSLENTQETQYF.

This clone was detected only a few times. The V and J genes are TRBV28 and TRBJ2-4; 11 bases align to TRBD2. The CDR3 is made up of 20 amino acids. Germline V gives CDR1 MDHEN, CDR2 SYDVKM. V gave up 6 bases and J gave up 0 bases; unmatched junction bases: 16. CDR3 protein: CASSRGPSGGTFIAKNIQYF. The DNA of the CDR3 is TGTGCCAGCAGCCGGGGGCCTAGCGGGGGGACCTTCATAGCCAAAAACATTCAGTACTTC.

The CDR3 sequence: CSVRPQGFEAFF. The DNA of the CDR3 is TGCAGCGTCAGACCACAGGGGTTTGAAGCTTTCTTT. V usage is TRBV29-1 and J usage is TRBJ1-1, with 7 bases that match TRBD1. V shed 6 bases and J 7 bases; nucleotides not matched to a gene: 8. In germline, CDR1 is SQVTM, CDR2 ANQGSEA. The CDR3 runs to 12 residues.

The chain is built from TRBV7-9 and TRBJ1-2; the D is unclear. The V gene lost 5 bases and the J gene lost 6 bases, with 19 bases spanning the gap. Germline loops: CDR1 SEHNR, CDR2 FQNEAQ (reference sequence). The CDR3 consists of 15 residues. The CDR3 sequence is CASSPAVEWRDGYTF. The CDR3 coding sequence is TGTGCCAGCAGCCCAGCCGTAGAGTGGAGAGATGGCTACACCTTC.

Here the CDR3 DNA reads TGCGCCAGCAGCTTGTCCGGGCCCGGGGTTATGAACACTGAAGCTTTCTTT. The encoded protein is CASSLSGPGVMNTEAFF. The V gene is TRBV5-1, the J gene TRBJ1-1; D not certain. The V end lost 1 base, the J end lost 0 bases, and 16 bases lay between the germline ends. Germline CDR1 reads SGHRS; CDR2 reads YFSETQ. The CDR3 has 17 amino acids.

The CDR3 sequence is CAWSGIIAQGHGYTF. CDR3 DNA sequence: TGTGCCTGGAGTGGCATTATCGCCCAGGGCCATGGCTACACCTTC. This chain connects TRBV30 to TRBJ1-2; tentative D call: TRBD1 (5 bases). Germline V lookup: CDR1 GTSNPN, CDR2 SVGIG (reference sequence). V gave up 1 base and J gave up 6 bases, with 18 bases separating them. The CDR3 is 15 residues long.

In this sample, this clone turned up once. The chain recombines TRBV19 with TRBJ2-3; 10 bases align to TRBD1. Germline-derived CDR1 and CDR2 are LNHDA and SQIVND (reference sequence). J gave up 1 base and V 4 bases, and 17 bases lay outside the gene matches. The CDR3 contains 20 residues. The CDR3 here is CASSTLMGQGIGKGTDTQYF. For the CDR3, the DNA is TGTGCCAGTAGTACCCTTATGGGACAGGGGATAGGAAAGGGCACAGATACGCAGTATTTT.

The chain uses TRBV18 and TRBJ2-3; 9 bases align to TRBD1. J was trimmed by 2 bases and V by 3 bases; bases with no gene match: 12. The CDR3 covers 18 residues. CDR1 and CDR2 from the germline V gene are KGHSH and LQKENI. The DNA for the CDR3 is TGTGCCAGCTCACCTCTAGCCACTGGACAGGGGTCCACAGATACGCAGTATTTT. Encoded protein: CASSPLATGQGSTDTQYF.

The chain recombines TRBV19 with TRBJ2-2; D call uncertain. Germline loops: CDR1 LNHDA, CDR2 SQIVND (reference sequence). The V end lost 5 bases, the J end lost 4 bases, and 14 bases lay between the germline ends. This CDR3 contains 15 residues. The CDR3, as DNA: TGTGCCAGTAGTCCGCCCGGAGTTCTCACCGGGGAGCTGTTTTTT. Translated: CASSPPGVLTGELFF. The whole variable domain, filled in from reference TRBV19 and TRBJ2-2, reads DGGITQSPKYLFRKEGQNVTLSCEQNLNHDAMYWYRQDPGQGLRLIYYSQIVNDFQKGDIAEGYSVSREKKESFPLTVTSAQKNPTAFYLCASSPPGVLTGELFFGEGSRLTVL.

The genes are TRBV7-2 and TRBJ2-7, with D tentatively TRBD1 or TRBD2 (6 bases each). Germline V gives CDR1 SGHTA, CDR2 FQGNSA. The CDR3 length is 14 residues. Between the trimmed V and J ends, which lost 5 bases and 1 base, there was a span of 12 bases. The CDR3 spells CASSPWGASYEQYF. CDR3 bases: TGTGCCAGCAGCCCTTGGGGGGCTTCCTACGAGCAGTACTTC.

This clone has only a few counts. The rearrangement uses TRBV19 and TRBJ2-7, with 11 positions matching TRBD1. CDR3 size: 14 residues. Trimming took 6 bases from V and 6 from J; bases not matched to a gene: 7. Germline V gene data show CDR1 as LNHDA and CDR2 as SQIVND (reference sequence). The CDR3 DNA reads as TGTGCCAGTAGCTCCGGGACAGGGGGTTCCGAGCAGTACTTC. This translates into CASSSGTGGSEQYF.

This chain links TRBV2 with TRBJ2-7, with unresolved D. CDR1 and CDR2 (germline): SNHLY, FYNNEI. This CDR3 has 15 residues. The V gene lost 1 base and the J gene lost 2 bases, with 12 bases spanning the gap. In DNA, the CDR3 is TGTGCCAGCAGTGAAGGGATTCTATCTACCTACGAGCAGTACTTC. This gives the protein CASSEGILSTYEQYF.

The chain combines TRBV7-9 with TRBJ2-2; no definite D call. CDR3 size: 16 residues. The germline CDR1 and CDR2 sequences are SEHNR and FQNEAQ (reference sequence). V was trimmed by 0 bases and J by 3 bases, leaving 11 bases between them. In DNA, the CDR3 is TGTGCCAGCAGCTTAGCTTCCGGTTCTCACACCGGGGAGCTGTTTTTT. Protein sequence: CASSLASGSHTGELFF.

Only one count was recorded for this clone. The chain recombines TRBV5-1 with TRBJ2-1; D is perhaps TRBD1 or TRBD2 (5 bases each). The V end lost 0 bases, the J end lost 0 bases, and 13 bases lay between the germline ends. The CDR3 consists of 17 residues. Germline-derived CDR1 and CDR2 are SGHRS and YFSETQ. The chain's CDR3 is CASSLDGTASSYNEQFF. DNA for the CDR3: TGCGCCAGCAGCTTGGATGGGACCGCCAGCTCCTACAATGAGCAGTTCTTC. Together with reference TRBV5-1 and TRBJ2-1, the CDR3 gives the full variable domain: KAGVTQTPRYLIKTRGQQVTLSCSPISGHRSVSWYQQTPGQGLQFLFEYFSETQRNKGNFPGRFSGRQFSNSRSEMNVSTLELGDSALYLCASSLDGTASSYNEQFFGPGTRLTVL.

The rearrangement uses TRBV4-2 and TRBJ1-4; D ambiguous. The germline V gene encodes CDR1 LGHNA and CDR2 YNFKEQ. V dropped 1 base and J dropped 6 bases, with 12 bases sitting between them. The CDR3 totals 15 residues. This CDR3 reads CASSQVWQDHEKLFF. DNA of the CDR3: TGTGCCAGCAGCCAAGTCTGGCAGGACCATGAAAAACTGTTTTTT.

The gene calls are TRBV2 and TRBJ1-5, with 9 nucleotides matching TRBD1. The V segment lost 1 base and the J segment 4 bases; nucleotides outside the gene matches: 2. This CDR3 comprises 15 residues. CDR1 is SNHLY and CDR2 is FYNNEI in the germline V gene. The CDR3 here is CASSEEDRGNQPQHF. The CDR3 nucleotides read TGTGCCAGCAGTGAAGAGGACAGGGGAAATCAGCCCCAGCATTTT.

The chain employs TRBV5-1 and TRBJ2-3; D unresolved. CDR3 length equals 15 residues. Trimming took off 4 bases at V and 0 bases at J, with 12 bases between the two ends. Germline V gives CDR1 SGHRS, CDR2 YFSETQ. CDR3 coding DNA: TGCGCCAGCAGCCCCCAGACCTTTAGCACAGATACGCAGTATTTT. This codes for CASSPQTFSTDTQYF.

The J gene is TRBJ2-1, the V gene TRBV5-1, with D perhaps being TRBD1 or TRBD2 (5 bases each). The CDR3 is 17 residues long. CDR1 and CDR2 from the germline V gene are SGHRS and YFSETQ. The V end lost 4 bases, the J end lost 3 bases, and 20 bases lay between the germline ends. CDR3 region: CASSTPQRDPIYNEQFF. In DNA form, the CDR3 reads TGCGCCAGCAGCACACCACAGAGGGACCCCATCTACAATGAGCAGTTCTTC. Filled out from reference TRBV5-1 and TRBJ2-1, the complete variable domain reads KAGVTQTPRYLIKTRGQQVTLSCSPISGHRSVSWYQQTPGQGLQFLFEYFSETQRNKGNFPGRFSGRQFSNSRSEMNVSTLELGDSALYLCASSTPQRDPIYNEQFFGPGTRLTVL.

This sequence joins TRBV9 and TRBJ2-3; TRBD2 matches 8 bases. The V segment lost 3 bases and the J segment 2 bases; nucleotides outside the gene matches: 2. The CDR3 runs 14 residues. Per germline, CDR1 SGDLS and CDR2 YYNGEE. CDR3 coding DNA: TGTGCCAGCAGCGCGGGGGGGGCCACAGATACGCAGTATTTT. Translating gives CASSAGGATDTQYF.

This chain joins TRBV5-1 and TRBJ2-3; D remains ambiguous. V lost 1 base to trimming and J lost 2 bases, with 2 bases between them. The length of the CDR3 is 12 residues. The germline gives CDR1 SGHRS, CDR2 YFSETQ. The CDR3 here is CASSLPTDTQYF. For the CDR3, the DNA is TGCGCCAGCAGCTTGCCCACAGATACGCAGTATTTT.

The rearrangement links TRBV4-1 to TRBJ2-2, with 7 bases aligning to TRBD2. The V gene's germline CDR1 is MGHRA and CDR2 YSYEKL. CDR3 length equals 17 residues. V lost 0 bases, J lost 2 bases, and 6 bases stayed unmatched. The CDR3 DNA reads TGCGCCAGCAGCCAAGAAGCGGGGAATTTTAACACCGGGGAGCTGTTTTTT. It translates to CASSQEAGNFNTGELFF.

The CDR3 DNA reads as TGTGCCAGCAGAGATTTGGCGGGGGGGCGGGAAGAGCAGTTCTTC. Its translation: CASRDLAGGREEQFF. The chain is built from TRBV27 and TRBJ2-1, with 9 bases identical to TRBD2. Germline-derived CDR1 and CDR2 are MNHEY and SMNVEV (reference sequence). This CDR3 comprises 15 residues. Unmatched junction bases numbered 13, after V lost 6 bases and J lost 10 bases.

This clone appeared a few times. The chain couples TRBV4-1 to TRBJ1-5; D may be TRBD1 (6 bases). V was trimmed by 5 bases and J by 8 bases, leaving 22 bases between them. CDR1 and CDR2 (germline): MGHRA, YSYEKL. CDR3 length equals 16 residues. As DNA, the CDR3 is TGCGCCAGCAGCTTCAAGGGGAGAGGGGGGTTGGAGCCCCAGCATTTT. Residues: CASSFKGRGGLEPQHF.

This clone was seen a handful of times. J is TRBJ1-1 and V is TRBV4-1; D is ambiguous. V was cut by 1 base and J by 0 bases, with 6 bases left in between. The CDR3 consists of 14 residues. The germline gives CDR1 MGHRA, CDR2 YSYEKL. The chain's CDR3 is CASSQVLMNTEAFF. CDR3 bases: TGCGCCAGCAGCCAAGTTCTGATGAACACTGAAGCTTTCTTT.

The chain has TRBV10-2 and TRBJ2-2; TRBD2 aligns across 15 bases. This CDR3 region has 18 residues. V shed 6 bases, J shed 0 bases, and the junction held 5 bases outside the gene matches. The germline V gene encodes CDR1 WSHSY and CDR2 SAAADI. CDR3 protein: CASSWTSGGETNTGELFF. Here the CDR3 DNA reads TGCGCCAGCAGCTGGACTAGCGGGGGGGAAACGAACACCGGGGAGCTGTTTTTT.

The genes are TRBV7-8 and TRBJ2-1; 14 nucleotides agree with TRBD2. The CDR3 has 15 amino acids. Germline-derived CDR1 and CDR2 are SGHVS and FQNEAQ. With 5 bases clipped from V and 9 bases from J, the junction kept 6 bases outside the gene matches. Written as DNA, the CDR3 is TGTGCCAGCAGCCCGGGACTAGCGGGAGTACTTGAGCAGTTCTTC. This codes for CASSPGLAGVLEQFF. The variable domain in full, completed from reference TRBV7-8 and TRBJ2-1, reads GAGVSQSPRYKVAKRGQDVALRCDPISGHVSLFWYQQALGQGPEFLTYFQNEAQLDKSGLPSDRFFAERPEGSVSTLKIQRTQQEDSAVYLCASSPGLAGVLEQFFGPGTRLTVL.

The table lists this clone with a few counts. The DNA of the CDR3 is TGTGCCATAGGACAGGGGGAAAATCAGCCCCAGCATTTT. Translating it yields CAIGQGENQPQHF. This rearrangement joins TRBV2 to TRBJ1-5; 10 bases are a match to TRBD1. This CDR3 spans 13 amino acids. V was pared by 10 bases and J by 4 bases, with 4 bases of the junction left unmatched. Germline V gene data show CDR1 as SNHLY and CDR2 as FYNNEI.

This sequence joins TRBV2 and TRBJ2-1, with TRBD2 identical over 11 bases. Germline values: CDR1 SNHLY, CDR2 FYNNEI. The CDR3 has 14 amino acids. The V and J ends lost 4 bases and 9 bases, in that order; junction bases with no gene match: 5. In DNA, the CDR3 is TGTGCCAGCAGTGCTAGCGGGGGGATCGGTGAGCAGTTCTTC. Its translation: CASSASGGIGEQFF.